The 19 T cell receptor beta chains below all came from one sample that was sequenced in a study of shared clonotypes between healthy human individuals. The data were produced by immunoSEQ multiplex PCR, yet TCRdb's version contains in-frame clones alone and is incomplete. The sample holds millions of clones, approximately 90% seen once. Sequenced material: naive CD4+ T cells sorted from blood. As for subset: CD45RA+ positively selected. The receptor source for this set is a man in his late teens or twenties in good health.

Points on this clone: Other DNA sequences from this sample encode an identical CDR3 as well. The rearrangement uses TRBV4-1 and TRBJ2-7, with 11 nucleotides matching TRBD1. Trimming removed 3 bases from V and 4 bases from J; junction bases left unmatched: 5. The germline gives CDR1 MGHRA, CDR2 YSYEKL. CDR3 size: 15 residues. CDR3 bases: TGCGCCAGCAGCCATCCGGGACAGGGGGTTTACGAGCAGTACTTC. This encodes CASSHPGQGVYEQYF.

J is TRBJ2-7 and V is TRBV6-1; 8 bases are shared with TRBD1. Germline V gene data show CDR1 as MNHNS and CDR2 as SASEGT. This CDR3 is built from 14 residues. The V gene end was trimmed by 5 bases and the J gene end by 5 bases; junction bases not matched to a gene: 8. The CDR3 loop is CASSPQGALNEQYF. The DNA for the CDR3 is TGTGCCAGCAGTCCTCAGGGGGCGTTGAACGAGCAGTACTTC.

About this clone: Other DNA sequences in the sample encode the same CDR3. This chain links TRBV19 with TRBJ1-2; D may be TRBD1 (5 bases). This CDR3 is 16 amino acids long. Trimming left V 4 bases short and J 2 bases short, with 17 bases between. Germline CDR1 is LNHDA and CDR2 is SQIVND (reference sequence). The CDR3 DNA reads as TGTGCCAGTAGTACCACCGGGACGGGCGGAAACTATGGCTACACCTTC. Its translation: CASSTTGTGGNYGYTF.

The V gene is TRBV19, the J gene TRBJ2-7; D remains unclear. The CDR3 length is 13 residues. CDR1 and CDR2 from the germline V gene are LNHDA and SQIVND (reference sequence). Between the trimmed V and J ends, which lost 3 bases and 0 bases, there was a span of 6 bases. The CDR3 is CASSITISYEQYF. CDR3 DNA: TGTGCCAGTAGTATTACGATCTCCTACGAGCAGTACTTC.

V is TRBV5-4 and J is TRBJ2-5; 8 bases are shared with TRBD2. Trimming at V came to 4 bases and at J to 1 base, leaving 12 bases not matched to a gene. There are 17 residues in the CDR3. From germline, CDR1 is SGHNT and CDR2 YYREEE (reference sequence). The CDR3 loop is CASSGGGRTNLQETQYF. The CDR3 DNA follows: TGTGCCAGCAGCGGGGGCGGGAGGACCAATCTCCAAGAGACCCAGTACTTC.

This chain links TRBV2 with TRBJ1-1, with 12 bases aligning to TRBD1. Germline CDR1 is SNHLY and CDR2 is FYNNEI. The V and J ends lost 3 bases and 4 bases, in that order; junction bases with no gene match: 6. CDR3 length: 16 amino acids. DNA for the CDR3: TGTGCCAGCAGTGACCCCAAGGGACAGGGGGCCACTGAAGCTTTCTTT. Encoded protein: CASSDPKGQGATEAFF.

This chain connects TRBV11-3 to TRBJ2-5; D perhaps matches TRBD1 (8 bases). The CDR3 length is 16 residues. Trimming cost V 4 bases and J 5 bases, with 20 bases left between them. CDR1 is SGHNT, CDR2 YENEEA, per germline. The CDR3, as DNA: TGTGCCAGCAGCTCACGGGGGGCAGGGGGCCGGGAGACCCAGTACTTC. Translating gives CASSSRGAGGRETQYF.

The V call is TRBV29-1, the J call TRBJ2-5; 10 nucleotides align to TRBD2. This CDR3 region has 15 residues. V trimming: 6 bases; J trimming: 5 bases; junction bases outside the gene matches: 12. In germline, CDR1 is SQVTM, CDR2 ANQGSEA. The chain's CDR3 is CSVLPSGGWGETQYF. The CDR3 DNA is TGCAGCGTCCTCCCTAGCGGGGGTTGGGGGGAGACCCAGTACTTC.

A remark on this clone: The sample carries other DNA sequences with the same CDR3. V and J are TRBV9 and TRBJ2-5, with 8 bases lining up with TRBD2. Germline V gene lookup returns CDR1 SGDLS and CDR2 YYNGEE. The CDR3 has 14 amino acids. The junction had 2 bases not matched to a gene; V was cut back by 0 bases and J by 4 bases. The DNA of the CDR3 is TGTGCCAGCAGCGTAGATCGGGGGGGAGAGACCCAGTACTTC. It specifies CASSVDRGGETQYF.

The J gene is TRBJ1-4, the V gene TRBV30; weak D call: TRBD1 (5 bases). CDR1 GTSNPN and CDR2 SVGIG come from the germline V gene (reference sequence). V lost 3 bases to trimming and J lost 5 bases, with 13 bases between them. CDR3 length equals 14 residues. The CDR3 protein is CAWSGGKENEKLFF. The DNA for the CDR3 is TGTGCCTGGAGCGGGGGTAAGGAGAATGAAAAACTGTTTTTT.

The V and J genes are TRBV6-4 and TRBJ2-7; D possibly uses TRBD1 or TRBD2 (5 bases each). V lost 3 bases, J lost 4 bases, and 19 bases lay in between. The CDR3 is made up of 16 amino acids. From germline, CDR1 is MRHNA and CDR2 SNTAGT. DNA of the CDR3: TGTGCCAGCAGTGATTTTGGGACGAGAGTCATTTACGAGCAGTACTTC. Its translation: CASSDFGTRVIYEQYF.

The rearrangement joins TRBV11-2 to TRBJ2-5, with D possibly matching TRBD2 (6 bases). Germline V gene lookup returns CDR1 SGHAT and CDR2 FQNNGV. The germline V and J ends were trimmed by 2 bases and 4 bases, with 14 bases remaining between them. The CDR3 is 15 residues long. The CDR3 DNA sequence: TGTGCCAGCAGCTTACGGGGCACTAGCAGAGAGACCCAGTACTTC. This codes for CASSLRGTSRETQYF. The variable domain in full, with the rest retrieved from reference TRBV11-2 and TRBJ2-5, is EAGVAQSPRYKIIEKRQSVAFWCNPISGHATLYWYQQILGQGPKLLIQFQNNGVVDDSQLPKDRFSAERLKGVDSTLKIQPAKLEDSAVYLCASSLRGTSRETQYFGPGTRLLVL.

The CDR3 DNA reads TGTGCCAGCAGTTTCCGACAGAACCCTTACAATGAGCAGTTCTTC. Translated: CASSFRQNPYNEQFF. The V call is TRBV27, the J call TRBJ2-1; TRBD1 might be the D (5 bases). This CDR3 is 15 amino acids long. Trimming shortened V by 3 bases and J by 4 bases, and 13 bases separated the two germline ends. Germline lookup yields CDR1 MNHEY and CDR2 SMNVEV (reference sequence).

The CDR3 reads CASSQIQGYGYTF. For the CDR3, the DNA is TGTGCCAGCAGCCAAATACAGGGCTATGGCTACACCTTC. The rearrangement uses TRBV11-1 and TRBJ1-2, with a tentative D call TRBD1 (6 bases). There are 13 residues in the CDR3. Looked up from germline, CDR1 is SGHAT and CDR2 is FQDESV (reference sequence). Trimming took off 5 bases at V and 4 bases at J, with 11 bases between the two ends.

The V call is TRBV9, the J call TRBJ1-6, with D unclear. This CDR3 spans 15 amino acids. CDR1 is SGDLS, CDR2 YYNGEE, per germline. Deletions cut 0 bases from V and 5 bases from J, with 9 bases between. CDR3: CASSVDGRDNSPLHF. CDR3 sequence (DNA): TGTGCCAGCAGCGTAGATGGCAGAGATAATTCACCCCTCCACTTT. Based on the CDR3 plus reference TRBV9 and TRBJ1-6, the full variable domain is DSGVTQTPKHLITATGQRVTLRCSPRSGDLSVYWYQQSLDQGLQFLIQYYNGEERAKGNILERFSAQQFPDLHSELNLSSLELGDSALYFCASSVDGRDNSPLHFGNGTRLTVT.

Notes on this clone: Other DNA sequences in the same sample also yield this CDR3. The chain uses TRBV7-2 and TRBJ1-5; possibly TRBD1 for D (5 bases). Germline V gene sequence: CDR1 SGHTA, CDR2 FQGNSA. This CDR3 has 14 residues. V was pared by 1 base and J by 2 bases, with 6 bases between. CDR3 DNA: TGTGCCAGCAGCTTAGAGACAGGCAATCAGCCCCAGCATTTT. Amino acids: CASSLETGNQPQHF.

The chain couples TRBV27 to TRBJ2-2; D not resolved. The CDR3 runs to 13 residues. Deletions cut 8 bases from V and 2 bases from J, with 9 bases between. Germline lookup yields CDR1 MNHEY and CDR2 SMNVEV (reference sequence). CDR3 sequence (DNA): TGTGCCAGCCGCAACGGTAACACCGGGGAGCTGTTTTTT. Its translation: CASRNGNTGELFF.

CDR3 region: CASSELGGRTTYGYTF. DNA for the CDR3: TGTGCCAGCAGTGAACTCGGGGGACGGACAACCTATGGCTACACCTTC. V is TRBV6-1 and J is TRBJ1-2; D might be TRBD1 (5 bases). CDR3 size: 16 residues. CDR1 and CDR2 (germline): MNHNS, SASEGT. V gave up 2 bases and J gave up 4 bases, with 17 bases separating them.

The chain has TRBV6-1 and TRBJ2-3, with D tentatively TRBD1 (6 bases). The CDR3 sequence is 15 residues long. Trimming took off 2 bases at V and 2 bases at J, with 11 bases between the two ends. CDR1 is MNHNS and CDR2 is SASEGT in the germline V gene. The CDR3: CASSETGHATDTQYF. The CDR3 nucleotides read TGTGCCAGCAGTGAAACGGGACATGCCACAGATACGCAGTATTTT.